What follows are 10 T cell receptor beta chains derived from one specimen sequenced in a study of blood T cell repertoires in COVID-19. Some clones are missing from TCRdb's copy, which holds only in-frame ones; the method was immunoSEQ multiplex PCR. The sample consists of fewer than 150,000 clones, 84% of them appearing once. The sequenced material came from PBMCs or T cells enriched from blood (not recorded which). These receptor sequences come from a man aged 45-60 years in a cohort exposed to, infected with or recovered from COVID-19 (not recorded which).

V and J are TRBV3-1 (or the pseudogene TRBV3-2) and TRBJ2-1; no clear D. The V end lost 3 bases, the J end lost 5 bases, and 17 bases lay between the germline ends. Germline lookup yields CDR1 LGHDT and CDR2 YNNKEL (reference sequence). The CDR3 has 16 residues. CDR3 residues: CASSQGPPHSDNEQFF. The CDR3 DNA is TGTGCCAGCAGCCAGGGCCCTCCCCATTCCGACAATGAGCAGTTCTTC.

The rearrangement links TRBV3-1 (or the pseudogene TRBV3-2) to TRBJ2-1; 7 nucleotides agree with TRBD1. J lost 2 bases, V lost 6 bases, and 10 bases had no gene match. The germline V gene has CDR1 LGHDT and CDR2 YNNKEL (reference sequence). This CDR3 comprises 16 residues. The chain's CDR3 is CASSPTTGNAYNEQFF. Written as DNA, the CDR3 is TGTGCCAGCAGTCCGACGACAGGGAACGCCTACAATGAGCAGTTCTTC.

This chain connects TRBV3-1 (or the pseudogene TRBV3-2) to TRBJ2-2, with D maybe TRBD1 (6 bases). Germline V gives CDR1 LGHDT, CDR2 YNNKEL (reference sequence). The CDR3 totals 15 residues. The germline V and J ends were trimmed by 10 bases and 3 bases, with 18 bases remaining between them. The CDR3 sequence: CATTGWGRDTGELFF. CDR3 DNA: TGTGCCACTACGGGCTGGGGGCGCGACACCGGGGAGCTGTTTTTT.

The chain employs TRBV4-2 and TRBJ1-4, with 10 nucleotides matching TRBD1. Losses at the gene ends were 2 bases for V and 8 bases for J; bases not matched to a gene: 11. Germline V lookup: CDR1 LGHNA, CDR2 YNFKEQ. The CDR3 has 17 residues. The CDR3 loop is CASSQRTGGQIGEKLFF. The CDR3 DNA reads TGTGCCAGCAGCCAAAGGACAGGGGGTCAGATAGGGGAAAAACTGTTTTTT.

This clone was counted only a few times. V and J are TRBV7-9 and TRBJ2-7; 7 positions match TRBD2. CDR1 and CDR2 from the germline V gene are SEHNR and FQNEAQ (reference sequence). Losses at the gene ends were 1 base for V and 2 bases for J; bases not matched to a gene: 2. CDR3 length equals 14 residues. This chain's CDR3 is CASSLGAGAYEQYF. The CDR3 region has the DNA TGTGCCAGCAGCTTAGGGGCGGGAGCCTACGAGCAGTACTTC.

This clone was counted a few times. The genes are TRBV7-9 and TRBJ2-7, with a possible D match to TRBD1 (6 bases). The CDR3 consists of 13 residues. Germline-derived CDR1 and CDR2 are SEHNR and FQNEAQ (reference sequence). V was trimmed by 9 bases and J by 7 bases, leaving 19 bases between them. The CDR3: CASIPGQGFEQYF. The CDR3 DNA reads TGTGCCAGTATTCCGGGACAAGGGTTTGAGCAGTACTTC.

V usage is TRBV4-1 and J usage is TRBJ1-1; 9 positions match TRBD1. CDR3 length: 15 residues. Germline V gives CDR1 MGHRA, CDR2 YSYEKL. V was clipped by 0 bases and J by 4 bases; unmatched bases: 3. CDR3 amino acids: CASSQDRTGVTEAFF. In DNA, the CDR3 is TGCGCCAGCAGCCAAGATAGGACAGGGGTCACTGAAGCTTTCTTT.

The chain couples TRBV24-1 to TRBJ1-2, with TRBD1 matching 7 bases. The J segment lost 2 bases and the V segment lost 4 bases, leaving 3 bases of the junction unmatched. This CDR3 is built from 14 residues. Germline CDR1 is KGHDR and CDR2 is SFDVKD. This chain's CDR3 is CATSDPGQNYGYTF. The CDR3 nucleotides are TGTGCCACCAGTGACCCGGGACAGAACTATGGCTACACCTTC.

This clone occurred once. The CDR3 DNA is TGCGCCAGCAGCCAAGCGGGTCAGCCCCAGCATTTT. Translating it yields CASSQAGQPQHF. This sequence joins TRBV4-1 and TRBJ1-5; D not certain. CDR3 length: 12 residues. Germline V gene data show CDR1 as MGHRA and CDR2 as YSYEKL. Trimming removed 1 base at V and 6 bases at J, with 4 bases between.

The chain links TRBV18 to TRBJ1-4, with 7 bases matching TRBD1. V was pared by 1 base and J by 5 bases, with 7 bases of the junction left unmatched. This CDR3 region has 16 residues. From germline, CDR1 is KGHSH and CDR2 LQKENI. The CDR3 nucleotides are TGTGCCAGCTCACCACGACAGGGAGATTTGAATGAAAAACTGTTTTTT. Translating it yields CASSPRQGDLNEKLFF.